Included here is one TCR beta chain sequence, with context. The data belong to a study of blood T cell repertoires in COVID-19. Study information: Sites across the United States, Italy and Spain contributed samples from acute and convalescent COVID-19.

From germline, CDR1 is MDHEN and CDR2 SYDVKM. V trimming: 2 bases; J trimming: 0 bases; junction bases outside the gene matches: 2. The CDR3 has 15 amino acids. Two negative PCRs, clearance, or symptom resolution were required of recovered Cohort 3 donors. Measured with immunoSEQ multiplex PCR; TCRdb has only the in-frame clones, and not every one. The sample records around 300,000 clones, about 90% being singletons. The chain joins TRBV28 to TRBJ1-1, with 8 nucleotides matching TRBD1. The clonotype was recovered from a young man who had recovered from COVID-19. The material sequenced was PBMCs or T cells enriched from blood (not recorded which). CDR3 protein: CASSLGTGVNTEAFF. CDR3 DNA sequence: TGTGCCAGCAGTTTAGGGACAGGAGTGAACACTGAAGCTTTCTTT.